Listed here is a single TCR beta chain. Its recognized antigen is unknown. Base qualities are not at hand, and no much larger clone is one base apart. This record belongs to a study of cytomegalovirus exposure and HLA in healthy donors (dated by TCRdb to 2015 to 2018). Turning to the overall study: According to an earlier analysis of 587 of the donors, about 170 million T cells yielded 95 million to 140 million unique TCR beta sequences and less than 300 Gb of sequence data. On average, 235,054 unique TCR beta nucleotide sequences were sequenced per donor among some 420 genotyped donors of the cohort, with roughly 20% of those sequences being non-productive. All discovery cohort repertoires had been generated on a single sequencing platform. An early release that covered roughly 600 HLA-typed donors contained approximately 300 gigabases of sequencing data and approximately 85 million unique TCR sequences. A separate validation cohort of roughly 130 different subjects was used in addition to the roughly 700-subject first cohort. Typing coverage varied by locus: about 629-640 donors for A, B, C, DRB1 and DQB1; roughly 500 for DQA1; more than 600 for DPA1; around 490 for DPB1. To decide whether each TCR beta V gene segment behaved as functional or pseudogenic, an earlier analysis of some 580 of the donors relied on high-throughput TCR beta sequencing. Among the roughly 410 genotyped donors, under 90% belonged to the genetic ancestry cluster associated with self-reported Caucasian donors. In the later analysis, no new phenotypic data were used to find candidate immune exposures; instead, reliance was placed on TCR beta sequences and their occurrence across donors. To study patterns of TCR occurrence, a later analysis re-analyzed previously published TCR beta repertoires from 550 to 800 donors and added high-resolution HLA genotyping. Both class I and class II loci were covered by HLA typing, at four-digit resolution. High-throughput TCR immunosequencing, statistical association of individual TCRs with disease status, and machine learning were combined to predict cytomegalovirus infection status. The study profiled the T cell repertoires of approximately 700 subjects by immunosequencing and related them to cytomegalovirus serostatus. In a later genetic analysis, genome-wide SNP genotypes for 398 of the 666 donors were used, and that subset was treated as a discovery cohort. The study was designed to test whether signatures of past pathogen exposure could be identified by cataloging public T cell receptors. A handful of DR-DQ haplotypes were treated as single units for association and clustering because of strong linkage in the cohort. Donor age, sex, ethnicity and CMV serostatus were compiled together with the repertoire data.

Library method: the immunoSEQ multiplex PCR assay. A mixture of 60 forward primers for TCR Vbeta segments and 13 reverse primers for TCR Jbeta segments was used in the multiplex PCR. The CDR3 region of rearranged TCR beta genes was amplified from genomic DNA by a multiplex PCR assay. Amplified TCR beta libraries were sequenced as 87-base-pair reads on the Illumina HiSeq System. Regarding the original processing steps: A later analysis tallied roughly 78 million unique TCR beta chains across the 666 repertoires, and 10 million to 11 million of those chains were shared by two or more donors. A nearest-neighbor algorithm error-corrected the raw reads and collapsed the reads into unique sequences, merging closely related sequences to remove PCR and sequencing errors. To assign V, D and J gene segments, CDR3 sequences were aligned to IMGT reference sequences. For a sequence to be retained, at least a six-nucleotide match to both a V gene segment and a J gene segment was required. A rearrangement counted as productive if the CDR3 had no stop codons and remained in frame with V and J, and every other rearrangement counted as non-productive. Following IMGT convention, CDR3 was defined as the stretch from the second conserved V-encoded cysteine to the conserved J-encoded phenylalanine. Sequences without an unambiguous match to a single V gene segment were excluded from the earlier analysis of almost 600 of the donors. An earlier analysis of around 600 of the donors classified V segments as functional when productive rearrangements were above 56.7% and as segregating when the standard deviation between donors was above 5%. A statistical classification framework was built for diagnosing cytomegalovirus status from the catalog of TCR beta chain sequences. A later analysis assigned V and J genes by comparing TCR nucleotide sequences with IMGT/GENE-DB human TR gene sequences. The TCRdist pipeline was used in a later analysis to assign CDR3 sequences and most-parsimonious VDJ recombination scenarios. In a later analysis, each TCR beta chain was defined by its CDR3 amino acid sequence together with its V-gene family, and reads lacking a unique V-gene family were excluded. In a later analysis, 450 to 600 highly shared, low-generation-probability nucleotide sequences were removed to address suspected cross-contamination and a sequencing artifact. A later analysis calculated a clonal expansion index for each public chain from normalized within-repertoire ranks of inferred template counts. A later analysis computed generation probabilities with a VDJ recombination model fitted to out-of-frame rearrangements, and checked the results against IGoR. In a later analysis, TCR-TCR, TCR-HLA and TCR-CMV co-occurrence was scored with hypergeometric tests, and a repertoire-size bias correction was applied to TCR pairs. To estimate false discovery rates, a later analysis permuted the HLA or CMV assignments 20 times. In a later analysis, co-occurring TCRs were grouped with DBSCAN, and TCRdist sequence similarity was added when clustering was performed within HLA-allele-positive subsets. For co-occurrence clustering, repertoires with fewer than 30,000 or more than 120,000 public chains were excluded, along with about five repertoires with anomalous nucleotide sharing. TCRdb took this table from immuneACCESS and kept in-frame rearrangements with V and J called. Such tables lack part of the clones; where checked against another copy, unresolved V genes explain under half of the gap, and the rest is unexplained. V and J calls and clone size follow that table, whereas D and trimming were derived from the DNA. The sample data list some 110,000 clones, and 77% of these were observed just once. The ten largest make up roughly 13% of the sample.

CDR1 and CDR2 are read off the germline V gene as SQVTM and ANQGSEA. V lost 4 bases and J lost 5 bases; the stretch between them is 23 bases long. The CDR3 numbers 16 residues from cysteine through phenylalanine. CDR3 DNA is the only sequence kept; it has 48 bases, read in frame from the first base. Study-wide conclusions, independent of this receptor: The presence/absence analyses assumed that sequencing depth was roughly uniform across donors, and that assumption may not be true. Because HLA typing was missing for some donors at each locus, association tests included only the typed subset. According to the authors, the approach could potentially be generalized to other disease states and immunological phenotypes. For the cohort, immune exposure information was limited to CMV serostatus. Across donors, most TCR sequences were observed very rarely, whereas some public TCRs were present in many individuals. A few of the identified cytomegalovirus-associated TCR beta chains were confirmed in vitro to be specific for cytomegalovirus antigens. In a later analysis, HLA-associated TCR beta chains showed more clonal expansion and lower generation probabilities than non-associated chains that were equally common. Linkage disequilibrium might explain the correlated functional status among segregating V segments, but an unknown experimental factor could not be excluded. An earlier analysis of approximately 540 of the donors showed that most TCR beta V segments appeared in productive rearrangements either about 87% or about 30% of the time, which broadly matched IMGT annotations. A further reported finding was that TCR beta sequences accurately predicted the HLA-A and HLA-B alleles for most subjects in the first cohort. The cohort was sequenced for TCR beta chains only, and without alpha or paired-chain data the features that could be detected were limited. The classifier was reported to diagnose cytomegalovirus status with high specificity and sensitivity in both the original cohort and the validation cohort. Strong co-occurrence of HLA alleles, especially DR and DQ, made assigning TCR associations to individual alleles difficult. Most CMV-associated TCR beta chains appeared to be HLA-restricted in a later analysis, and the HLA associations seemed to be driven largely by CMV exposure. A later analysis reported that several top co-occurrence clusters appeared linked to parvovirus B19, influenza, CMV and Epstein-Barr virus. In a later genetic analysis, fewer N-insertions in productive TCRs were reported among donors in an Asian-associated ancestry cluster than the approximately 710-donor mean. At a false discovery rate of 0.05, a later analysis linked 16,951 TCR beta sequences to specific HLA alleles. V-gene and J-gene trimming of TCR beta chains was associated with a missense DCLRE1C variant in a later genetic analysis, and the association was replicated in an independent cohort. The study gave a list of 150 to 200 TCR beta chains associated with cytomegalovirus. Because counts were too low, some 17 rarely observed V segments, including chromosome 9 orphons, were excluded from the earlier analysis of several hundred of the donors. A later analysis found that TCR association rates varied across HLA loci, with DRB1 alleles showing the most associated TCRs and HLA-C alleles the fewest. Some IMGT-functional V segments, including TRBV6-2 and TRBV6-3, could not be distinguished by the 87-base-pair reads and were therefore excluded. A cluster of highly shared sequence variants was judged likely to be a technical artifact of the sequencing pipeline.

The cohort was made up of 666 healthy bone marrow donors. Cohort members were all nominally healthy when sampled, although unrecorded immune exposures were likely present. The donor tested CMV seropositive and was one of the 289 seropositive cohort members. A peripheral blood sample was provided by each donor, and peripheral blood mononuclear cells were used for TCR beta sequencing. Genomic DNA extraction from the blood cell samples was performed with the Qiagen DNeasy Blood Extraction Kit. The clonotype originates from a woman in her thirties or forties in good health and CMV-seropositive. Specimen: PBMCs. The rearranged segments are TRBV29-1 and TRBJ2-5; TRBD2 might be the D gene, on 5 matching bases. For the CDR3, the sequence is CSVGPLLDFPMETQYF. DNA sequence: TGCAGCGTTGGACCTCTACTAGATTTCCCCATGGAGACCCAGTACTTC.